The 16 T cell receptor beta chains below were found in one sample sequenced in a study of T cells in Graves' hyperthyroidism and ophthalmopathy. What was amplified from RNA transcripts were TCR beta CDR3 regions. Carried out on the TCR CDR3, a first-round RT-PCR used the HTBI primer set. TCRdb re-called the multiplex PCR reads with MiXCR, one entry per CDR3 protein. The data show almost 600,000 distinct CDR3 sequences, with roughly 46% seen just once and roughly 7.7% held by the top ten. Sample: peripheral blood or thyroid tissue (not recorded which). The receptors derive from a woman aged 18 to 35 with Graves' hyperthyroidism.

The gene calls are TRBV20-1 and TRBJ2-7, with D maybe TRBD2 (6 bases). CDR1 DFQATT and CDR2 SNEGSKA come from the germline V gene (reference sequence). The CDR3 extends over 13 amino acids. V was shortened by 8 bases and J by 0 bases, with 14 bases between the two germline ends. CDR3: CSPTGGASYEQYF. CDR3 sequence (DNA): TGCAGTCCAACGGGCGGGGCCTCCTACGAGCAGTACTTC.

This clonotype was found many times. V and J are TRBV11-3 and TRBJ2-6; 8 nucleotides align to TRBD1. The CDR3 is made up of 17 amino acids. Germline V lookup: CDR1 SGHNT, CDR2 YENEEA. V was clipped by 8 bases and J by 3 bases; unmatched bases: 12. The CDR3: CASSREQGVGGANVLTF. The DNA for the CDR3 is TGTGCCAGCTCTCGCGAACAGGGGGTGGGTGGGGCCAACGTCCTGACTTTC.

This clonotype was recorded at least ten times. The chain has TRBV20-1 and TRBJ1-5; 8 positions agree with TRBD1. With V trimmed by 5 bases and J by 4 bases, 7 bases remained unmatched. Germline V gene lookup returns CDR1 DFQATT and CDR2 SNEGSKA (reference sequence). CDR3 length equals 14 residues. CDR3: CSAQGTGKNQPQHF. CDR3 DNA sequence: TGCAGTGCTCAAGGGACAGGAAAAAATCAGCCCCAGCATTTT.

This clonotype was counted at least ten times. Here the CDR3 reads CASNPMGPGELFF. The CDR3 DNA sequence: TGTGCCAGTAACCCTATGGGGCCCGGGGAGCTGTTTTTT. J is TRBJ2-2 and V is TRBV19; tentatively, D is TRBD1 (5 bases). The length of the CDR3 is 13 residues. Trimming shortened V by 7 bases and J by 6 bases, and 12 bases separated the two germline ends. Germline V lookup: CDR1 LNHDA, CDR2 SQIVND (reference sequence).

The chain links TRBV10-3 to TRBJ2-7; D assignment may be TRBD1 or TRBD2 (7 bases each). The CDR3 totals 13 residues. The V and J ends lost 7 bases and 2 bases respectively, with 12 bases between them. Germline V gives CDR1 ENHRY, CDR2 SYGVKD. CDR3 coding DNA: TGTGCCATCACAGGGGGAGGGCCCTACGAGCAGTACTTC. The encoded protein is CAITGGGPYEQYF.

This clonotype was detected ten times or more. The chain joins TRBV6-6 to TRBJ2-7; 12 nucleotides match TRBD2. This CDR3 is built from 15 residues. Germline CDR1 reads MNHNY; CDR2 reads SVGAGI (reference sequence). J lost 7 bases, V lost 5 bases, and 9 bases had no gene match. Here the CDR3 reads CASSDGTSGRGEQYF. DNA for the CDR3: TGTGCCAGCAGTGACGGGACTAGCGGGCGAGGGGAGCAGTACTTC.

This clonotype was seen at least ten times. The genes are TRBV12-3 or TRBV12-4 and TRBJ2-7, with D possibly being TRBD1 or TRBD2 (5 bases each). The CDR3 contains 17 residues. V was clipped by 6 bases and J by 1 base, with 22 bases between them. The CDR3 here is CASSPGVWGKGSYEQYF. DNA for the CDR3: TGTGCCAGCAGCCCCGGTGTTTGGGGGAAGGGGTCCTACGAGCAGTACTTC.

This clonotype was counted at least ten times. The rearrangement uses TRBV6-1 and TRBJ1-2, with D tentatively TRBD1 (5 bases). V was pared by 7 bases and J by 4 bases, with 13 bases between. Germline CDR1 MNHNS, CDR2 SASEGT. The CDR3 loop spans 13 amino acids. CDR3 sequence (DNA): TGTGCCAGCACTTGGGACGTGAGCTATGGCTACACCTTC. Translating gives CASTWDVSYGYTF.

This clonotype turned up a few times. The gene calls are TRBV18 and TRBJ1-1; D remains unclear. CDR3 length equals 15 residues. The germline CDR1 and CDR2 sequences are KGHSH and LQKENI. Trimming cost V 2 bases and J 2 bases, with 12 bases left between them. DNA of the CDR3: TGTGCCAGCTCACCAGACGGCTTTCCAAACACTGAAGCTTTCTTT. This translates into CASSPDGFPNTEAFF.

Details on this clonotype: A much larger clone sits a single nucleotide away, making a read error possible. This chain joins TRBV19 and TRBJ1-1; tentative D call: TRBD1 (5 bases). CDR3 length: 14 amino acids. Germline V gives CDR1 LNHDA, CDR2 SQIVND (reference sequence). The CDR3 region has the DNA TGTGCCGGTAGTATGGGGGAGGGACCCACTGAAGCTTTCTTT. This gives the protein CAGSMGEGPTEAFF.

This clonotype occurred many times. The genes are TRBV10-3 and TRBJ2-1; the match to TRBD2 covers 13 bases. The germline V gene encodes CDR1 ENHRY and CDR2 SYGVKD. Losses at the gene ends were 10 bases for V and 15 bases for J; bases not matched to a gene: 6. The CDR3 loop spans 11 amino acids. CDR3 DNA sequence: TGTGCCACGACTAGCGGGAGGAGGTGGTTCTTC. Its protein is CATTSGRRWFF.

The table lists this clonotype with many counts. CDR3 nucleotide sequence: TGTGCCACCAGTGCTTCGGGACCGATGAACACTGAAGCTTTCTTT. It is translated as CATSASGPMNTEAFF. The chain links TRBV24-1 to TRBJ1-1; tentatively, D is TRBD1 (5 bases). Germline V gives CDR1 KGHDR, CDR2 SFDVKD. The CDR3 contains 15 residues. The germline V and J ends were trimmed by 5 bases and 0 bases, with 12 bases remaining between them.

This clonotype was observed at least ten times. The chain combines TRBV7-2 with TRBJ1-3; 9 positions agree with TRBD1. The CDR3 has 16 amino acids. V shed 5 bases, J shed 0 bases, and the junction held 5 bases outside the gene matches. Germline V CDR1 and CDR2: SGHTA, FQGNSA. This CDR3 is CASSEWDRDSGNTIYF. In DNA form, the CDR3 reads TGTGCCAGCAGCGAATGGGACAGGGACTCTGGAAACACCATATATTTT.

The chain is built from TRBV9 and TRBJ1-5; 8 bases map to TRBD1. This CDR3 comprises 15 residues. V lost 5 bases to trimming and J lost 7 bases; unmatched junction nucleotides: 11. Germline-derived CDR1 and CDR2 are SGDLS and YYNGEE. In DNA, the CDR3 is TGTGCCAGCAGTGTCGGACAGGGCACGGGCCAGCCCCAGCATTTT. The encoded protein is CASSVGQGTGQPQHF.

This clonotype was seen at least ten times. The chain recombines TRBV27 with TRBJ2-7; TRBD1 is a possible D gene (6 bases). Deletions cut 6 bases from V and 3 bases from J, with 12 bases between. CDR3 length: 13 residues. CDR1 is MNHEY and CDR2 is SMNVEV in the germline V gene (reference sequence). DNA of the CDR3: TGTGCCAGCAGACGAGGACAGATCTACGAGCAGTACTTC. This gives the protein CASRRGQIYEQYF.

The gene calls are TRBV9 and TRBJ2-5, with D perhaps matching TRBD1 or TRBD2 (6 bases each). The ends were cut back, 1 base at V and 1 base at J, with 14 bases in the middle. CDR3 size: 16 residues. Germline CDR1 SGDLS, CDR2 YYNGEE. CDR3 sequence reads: CASSVMGGAGQETQYF. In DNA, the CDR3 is TGTGCCAGCAGCGTAATGGGGGGCGCCGGCCAAGAGACCCAGTACTTC.